These 17 T cell receptor beta chains originate from one sample sequenced in a study of regulatory T cells in long-lasting Graves disease (dated by TCRdb to the early 2020s). Library prep was done by multiplex PCR. These reads were obtained on an Illumina HiSeq 4000. iRepertoire HTBI primers and Arm-PCR amplification of CDR3 regions were used to construct TCR beta libraries. TCRdb cleaned the public reads at Q25 with fastp, built clones with MiXCR and kept in-frame beta chains. Every CDR3 protein is listed once, alongside the most common genes and DNA of its rows. The sample table contains about 470,000 distinct CDR3 sequences; only one count was recorded for roughly 21% of them. The ten largest account for 7.1% of the sample. The meaning of the sample's time point label: persistent/refractory GD, antithyroid drugs over 5 years with positive TRAb. For both TCR sequencing and RNA sequencing, RNA was extracted from PBMCs in TRIzol.

The source was peripheral blood mononuclear cells (PBMCs), collected when the disease was refractory, from a patient treated with antithyroid drugs. The receptor set was obtained from a female donor with Graves disease.

A few counts support this clonotype. The chain is built from TRBV20-1 and TRBJ2-6; 8 bases agree with TRBD1. Trimming at V came to 7 bases and at J to 4 bases, leaving 18 bases not matched to a gene. There are 18 residues in the CDR3. Germline V lookup: CDR1 DFQATT, CDR2 SNEGSKA (reference sequence). In DNA, the CDR3 is TGCAGTGTATATTCGTACGGACAGGGATCATTCGGGGCCAACGTCCTGACTTTC. It translates to CSVYSYGQGSFGANVLTF.

This clonotype has a count of ten or more. The rearrangement joins TRBV2 to TRBJ2-5; tentatively, D is TRBD2 (6 bases). Germline CDR1 is SNHLY and CDR2 is FYNNEI. This CDR3 has 14 amino acids. Trimming removed 3 bases at V and 3 bases at J, with 11 bases between. The chain's CDR3 is CASSEGGAEETQYF. The CDR3 DNA follows: TGTGCCAGCAGTGAGGGCGGGGCCGAAGAGACCCAGTACTTC.

The chain recombines TRBV27 with TRBJ2-2; D not resolved. V lost 5 bases and J lost 0, with 16 bases in between. The germline V gene encodes CDR1 MNHEY and CDR2 SMNVEV (reference sequence). The CDR3 loop spans 17 amino acids. The CDR3 spells CASSPISRLTNTGELFF. As DNA, the CDR3 is TGTGCCAGCAGTCCAATCTCCCGTTTGACGAACACCGGGGAGCTGTTTTTT.

This clonotype came up a few times. The V gene is TRBV5-8, the J gene TRBJ2-5; no definite D call. The V end lost 4 bases, the J end lost 5 bases, and 9 bases lay between the germline ends. Looked up from germline, CDR1 is SGHTS and CDR2 is YDEGEE. The CDR3 has 12 amino acids. The CDR3 reads CASSRPAETQYF. CDR3 bases: TGTGCCAGCAGCAGACCTGCCGAGACCCAGTACTTC.

The CDR3 loop is CASSLGGMDTGELFF. The CDR3 DNA follows: TGCGCCAGCAGCTTGGGGGGAATGGACACCGGGGAGCTGTTTTTT. The rearrangement links TRBV5-1 to TRBJ2-2, with no clear D. Germline CDR1 SGHRS, CDR2 YFSETQ. V shed 0 bases and J shed 3 bases, with 9 bases lying between them. The CDR3 spans 15 residues.

V usage is TRBV25-1 and J usage is TRBJ1-2; D is unclear. Trimming shortened V by 4 bases and J by 1 base, and 4 bases separated the two germline ends. Germline loops: CDR1 MGHDK, CDR2 SYGVNS. The CDR3 is 12 residues long. CDR3 in amino acids: CASSGYNYGYTF. The CDR3 nucleotides read TGTGCCAGCAGTGGATATAACTATGGCTACACCTTC.

Comments on this clonotype: Compared with germline, one end of the junction differs, possibly owing to a read error. The CDR3 DNA is TGTGCCACCAGTGACTCCACGGGGGCAAACTATGGCTACGCCTTC. Encoded protein: CATSDSTGANYGYAF. This chain links TRBV24-1 with TRBJ1-2; a weak D match, TRBD1 (6 bases). The CDR3 consists of 15 residues. The germline gives CDR1 KGHDR, CDR2 SFDVKD.

The sample holds a few counts of this clonotype. V is TRBV20-1 and J is TRBJ1-2; D might be TRBD1 (5 bases). Germline CDR1 and CDR2: DFQATT and SNEGSKA (reference sequence). With 6 bases removed from V and 7 bases from J, the gap between germline ends came to 18 bases. CDR3 length: 13 residues. DNA of the CDR3: TGCAGTGCAACCGGGACGGTCAAGAGTGGCTACACCTTC. Its protein is CSATGTVKSGYTF.

In its sample, this clonotype was seen many times. The V gene is TRBV2, the J gene TRBJ1-2; 9 positions match TRBD1. Germline V gene sequence: CDR1 SNHLY, CDR2 FYNNEI. With 5 bases clipped from V and 4 bases from J, the junction kept 5 bases outside the gene matches. CDR3 length equals 14 residues. The DNA for the CDR3 is TGTGCCAGCAGTATCCGGGACAGGGTCTATGGCTACACCTTC. This sequence encodes CASSIRDRVYGYTF. The complete variable domain, with remaining parts taken from reference TRBV2 and TRBJ1-2, reads EPEVTQTPSHQVTQMGQEVILRCVPISNHLYFYWYRQILGQKVEFLVSFYNNEISEKSEIFDDQFSVERPDGSNFTLKIRSTKLEDSAMYFCASSIRDRVYGYTFGSGTRLTVV.

This clonotype appeared a few times. The chain joins TRBV7-9 to TRBJ1-2; D perhaps matches TRBD1 (5 bases). V was trimmed by 4 bases and J by 0 bases, leaving 12 bases between them. Germline V gives CDR1 SEHNR, CDR2 FQNEAQ (reference sequence). CDR3 size: 15 residues. In DNA form, the CDR3 reads TGTGCCAGCAGCTCGCCACGGGGCGCTAACTATGGCTACACCTTC. It is translated as CASSSPRGANYGYTF.

The table lists this clonotype with a few counts. The genes are TRBV9 and TRBJ1-1; D remains ambiguous. The length of the CDR3 is 13 residues. Trimming removed 2 bases from V and 5 bases from J, with 10 bases in between. CDR1 SGDLS and CDR2 YYNGEE come from the germline V gene. The CDR3 is CASSVSHGTEAFF. The CDR3 coding sequence is TGTGCCAGCAGCGTCTCCCACGGAACTGAAGCTTTCTTT. Looking up the rest from reference TRBV9 and TRBJ1-1 gives the full variable domain: DSGVTQTPKHLITATGQRVTLRCSPRSGDLSVYWYQQSLDQGLQFLIQYYNGEERAKGNILERFSAQQFPDLHSELNLSSLELGDSALYFCASSVSHGTEAFFGQGTRLTVV.

This clonotype showed up just once. The chain combines TRBV6-2 or TRBV6-3 with TRBJ1-1, with a weak D call TRBD1 (6 bases). The germline CDR1 and CDR2 sequences are MNHEY and SVGEGT. The CDR3 is 16 residues long. With 5 bases removed from V and 5 bases from J, the gap between germline ends came to 21 bases. CDR3 protein: CASSIQGGGSGTEAFF. The CDR3 DNA is TGTGCCAGCAGTATACAGGGTGGGGGGTCGGGAACTGAAGCTTTCTTT.

This chain uses TRBV19 with TRBJ1-1; unclear D gene. Germline V CDR1 and CDR2: LNHDA, SQIVND (reference sequence). V lost 2 bases and J 0 bases, leaving 4 bases between the germline ends. The CDR3 is 13 amino acids. The chain's CDR3 is CASSIRMNTEAFF. The CDR3 DNA reads as TGTGCCAGTAGTATACGGATGAACACTGAAGCTTTCTTT.

CDR3 in DNA: TGTGCCAGCAGCTTAGGCCGGACAGAACTTTTTAACTATGGCTACACCTTC. It is translated as CASSLGRTELFNYGYTF. The chain couples TRBV7-9 to TRBJ1-2, with D possibly matching TRBD1 (6 bases). Looked up from germline, CDR1 is SEHNR and CDR2 is FQNEAQ (reference sequence). V dropped 1 base and J dropped 1 base, with 16 bases sitting between them. This CDR3 region has 17 residues. The variable domain in full, completed from reference TRBV7-9 and TRBJ1-2, reads DTGVSQNPRHKITKRGQNVTFRCDPISEHNRLYWYRQTLGQGPEFLTYFQNEAQLEKSRLLSDRFSAERPKGSFSTLEIQRTEQGDSAMYLCASSLGRTELFNYGYTFGSGTRLTVV.

In its sample, this clonotype was seen many times. The rearrangement links TRBV20-1 to TRBJ1-1, with TRBD1 matching 7 bases. The trim removed 0 bases at V and 13 bases at J, leaving 14 bases unmatched. Germline V CDR1 and CDR2: DFQATT, SNEGSKA (reference sequence). The CDR3 loop spans 14 amino acids. In DNA form, the CDR3 reads TGCAGTGCTAGAGATGGGAGACAGGGTCCTGTCAGTTTCTTT. Residues: CSARDGRQGPVSFF.

The rearrangement links TRBV4-3 to TRBJ1-5; D is undetermined. This CDR3 is built from 15 residues. V was pared by 0 bases and J by 2 bases, with 8 bases between. CDR1 is LGHNA, CDR2 YSLEER, per germline. CDR3 in DNA: TGCGCCAGCAGCCAAGAATTCTTGGGCAATCAGCCCCAGCATTTT. Its protein product is CASSQEFLGNQPQHF.

This clonotype has ten or more counts. J is TRBJ1-5 and V is TRBV5-1; weak D call: TRBD1 (5 bases). Germline-derived CDR1 and CDR2 are SGHRS and YFSETQ. This CDR3 is built from 16 residues. Trimming took 2 bases from V and 3 from J, leaving 15 bases between them. CDR3 loop: CASSLGLAGFNQPQHF. In nucleotides, the CDR3 is TGCGCCAGCAGCTTAGGTCTTGCAGGGTTCAATCAGCCCCAGCATTTT.